One T cell receptor beta chain is described in this entry. This sample was included in a study of response to subunit inactivated influenza vaccine. TCRdb redid the calling of the RT-PCR reads with MiXCR, one entry per CDR3 protein. The table shows a few hundred thousand distinct CDR3 sequences, with 21% occurring only once. Germline V gives CDR1 DFQATT, CDR2 SNEGSKA (reference sequence). Trimming removed 0 bases from V and 4 bases from J; junction bases left unmatched: 9. The CDR3 is 16 residues long. V gene TRBV20-1 combines with J gene TRBJ2-3; TRBD1 matches at 8 bases. The material sequenced was PBMCs from blood, taken approximately 22 months after vaccination. The clonotype was recovered from a man aged 50-75 years who received an inactivated influenza vaccine. Written as DNA, the CDR3 is TGCAGTGCTAGAGATGATGACAGGGGCTATTCAGATACGCAGTATTTT. Protein product: CSARDDDRGYSDTQYF.